This is a list of T cell receptor beta chains from one sample in a study of cytomegalovirus exposure and HLA in healthy donors. Profiled with immunoSEQ multiplex PCR; TCRdb holds only in-frame clones, not every one. The data hold under 200,000 clones, with 80% to 85% observed a single time. Sequencing was done on a sample of PBMCs. All receptors come from a human donor in good health. Both conserved end residues are part of each CDR3. A D gene is named only where the DNA matches it firmly. A row's size may be missing; if present it is once, few, many or a size class.

j_call v_call d_call clone_size cdr3_aa cdr3_nt
TRBJ2-7 TRBV2 - - CASSDDRVHEQYF TGTGCCAGCAGTGACGACAGAGTCCACGAGCAGTACTTC
TRBJ2-7 TRBV6-1 TRBD2 few CASSGGGGIYEQYF TGTGCCAGCAGTGGGGGGGGAGGTATTTACGAGCAGTACTTC
TRBJ2-3 TRBV6-6 - few CAISGAGDTQYF TGTGCCATCTCAGGGGCGGGAGATACGCAGTATTTT
TRBJ2-5 TRBV4-3 TRBD1 - CASSRDPKDRQETQYF TGCGCCAGCAGTCGAGACCCGAAGGACAGGCAAGAGACCCAGTACTTC
TRBJ2-2 TRBV7-2 TRBD1 - CASSPVLRTGGKTGELFF TGTGCCAGCAGCCCTGTACTTCGGACAGGGGGGAAAACCGGGGAGCTGTTTTTT
TRBJ1-2 TRBV6-1 - few CASSEFFSGIKLEDYGYTF TGTGCCAGCAGTGAATTTTTTTCAGGGATAAAACTCGAAGACTATGGCTACACCTTC
TRBJ1-1 TRBV7-9 - few CASSPRDHTEAFF TGTGCCAGCAGCCCGAGGGATCACACTGAAGCTTTCTTT
TRBJ1-1 TRBV14 - - CASRLRGGTEAFF TGTGCCAGCAGACTGAGGGGGGGCACTGAAGCTTTCTTT
TRBJ2-7 TRBV4-1 TRBD2 - CASSQERGGYEQYF TGCGCCAGCAGCCAAGAGCGGGGGGGCTACGAGCAGTACTTC
TRBJ2-3 TRBV11-2 TRBD2 - CASSSTLAGGPDTQYF TGTGCCAGCAGCTCAACACTAGCGGGGGGGCCAGATACGCAGTATTTT
TRBJ2-5 TRBV7-9 - once CASRSFLVQETQYF TGTGCCAGCCGGTCCTTCTTGGTGCAAGAGACCCAGTACTTC
TRBJ2-3 TRBV6-6 TRBD1 - CASSGGDRGPDTQYF TGTGCCAGCAGCGGGGGGGACAGGGGCCCAGATACGCAGTATTTT
TRBJ1-1 TRBV4-3 - few CASSQASRPGGPEAFF TGCGCCAGCAGCCAGGCCTCGAGGCCCGGGGGACCTGAAGCTTTCTTT
TRBJ1-1 TRBV5-1 TRBD1 - CASSSGQGDTEAFF TGCGCCAGCAGCTCGGGACAGGGCGACACTGAAGCTTTCTTT
TRBJ2-2 TRBV14 - - CASSRLPGRGNTGELFF TGTGCCAGCAGCCGCCTACCGGGCAGGGGGAACACCGGGGAGCTGTTTTTT
TRBJ1-2 TRBV11-2 TRBD1 - CASSSGGYGYTF TGTGCCAGCAGCTCAGGGGGCTATGGCTACACCTTC
TRBJ1-2 TRBV29-1 - - CSVVDSLTLYGYTF TGCAGCGTCGTAGACAGCCTAACCCTCTATGGCTACACCTTC
TRBJ1-5 TRBV10-3 TRBD1 - CAISEERDRGTFSNQPQHF TGTGCCATCAGTGAGGAACGGGACAGGGGTACATTTAGCAATCAGCCCCAGCATTTT
TRBJ2-5 TRBV6-6 - once CASTYGATGETQYF TGTGCCAGCACCTACGGAGCAACGGGTGAGACCCAGTACTTC
TRBJ2-7 TRBV5-6 - - CASSLGGGGLYEQYF TGTGCCAGCAGCTTGGGGGGCGGCGGTTTATACGAGCAGTACTTC
TRBJ2-7 TRBV4-1 - - CASSQEGGREQYF TGCGCCAGCAGCCAAGAAGGAGGACGGGAGCAGTACTTC
TRBJ1-1 TRBV7-8 - few CASSSNRIEAFF TGTGCCAGCAGCTCCAACAGGATTGAAGCTTTCTTT
TRBJ1-5 TRBV7-2 - - CASSTGGNQPQHF TGTGCCAGCAGCACCGGCGGGAATCAGCCCCAGCATTTT
TRBJ2-3 TRBV6-6 TRBD2 once CASSYSPSGGADTQYF TGTGCCAGCAGTTACTCCCCTAGCGGGGGGGCAGATACGCAGTATTTT
TRBJ1-3 TRBV5-1 - - CASSPGGDGNTIYF TGCGCCAGCAGCCCCGGCGGAGACGGAAACACCATATATTTT
TRBJ2-7 TRBV5-6 TRBD2 - CASSMGLAGKEQYF TGTGCCAGCAGCATGGGACTAGCGGGCAAGGAGCAGTACTTC
TRBJ1-1 TRBV7-9 - - CASRGGTNTEAFF TGTGCCAGCAGGGGAGGGACGAACACTGAAGCTTTCTTT
TRBJ1-2 TRBV5-4 - - CASSLSGNYGYTF TGTGCCAGCAGCTTGTCGGGTAACTATGGCTACACCTTC
TRBJ2-3 TRBV6-5 TRBD2 - CASAARGGRTDTQYF TGTGCCAGCGCGGCCCGGGGGGGCCGGACAGATACGCAGTATTTT
TRBJ2-7 TRBV29-1 - - CSVVRQGFEQYF TGCAGCGTTGTGCGGCAGGGTTTCGAGCAGTACTTC
TRBJ1-2 TRBV7-8 - - CASSPDGSGGYGYTF TGTGCCAGCAGCCCTGACGGCTCCGGGGGGTATGGCTACACCTTC
TRBJ2-2 TRBV4-3 - - CASSQATGYTGELFF TGCGCCAGCAGCCAGGCTACAGGGTACACCGGGGAGCTGTTTTTT
TRBJ1-1 TRBV7-2 TRBD1 - CASSPQTGDTEAFF TGTGCCAGCAGCCCCCAGACAGGGGATACTGAAGCTTTCTTT
TRBJ2-2 TRBV6-5 - - CASSMGQNTGELFF TGTGCCAGCAGTATGGGACAGAACACCGGGGAGCTGTTTTTT
TRBJ1-1 TRBV6-6 - - CASRHRENTEAFF TGTGCCAGCAGACACAGGGAGAACACTGAAGCTTTCTTT
TRBJ1-5 TRBV6-5 - - CASSLGGGRGNQPQHF TGTGCCAGCAGTTTGGGGGGGGGCAGAGGCAATCAGCCCCAGCATTTT
TRBJ2-1 TRBV7-7 - - CASSWTDNNEQFF TGTGCTAGCAGCTGGACAGATAACAATGAGCAGTTCTTC
TRBJ1-2 TRBV7-9 - few CASSPTGSGYTF TGTGCCAGCAGCCCAACAGGGTCTGGCTACACCTTC
TRBJ1-2 TRBV5-4 - - CAGHRETPNYGYTF TGTGCCGGACACAGGGAGACTCCTAACTATGGCTACACCTTC
TRBJ1-2 TRBV4-1 TRBD1 - CASSFRDRDGYGYTF TGCGCCAGCAGCTTTCGGGACAGAGACGGCTATGGCTACACCTTC
TRBJ2-5 TRBV6-1 TRBD2 - CASTTSGGLLETQYF TGTGCCAGCACCACTAGCGGGGGGTTGTTAGAGACCCAGTACTTC
TRBJ2-2 TRBV6-1 TRBD2 - CASSEASGGPGELFF TGTGCCAGCAGTGAAGCTAGCGGGGGGCCCGGGGAGCTGTTTTTT
TRBJ1-5 TRBV7-6 - - CASSLADQGLQPQHF TGTGCCAGCAGCTTAGCGGACCAGGGGCTTCAGCCCCAGCATTTT
TRBJ1-3 TRBV5-1 TRBD1 - CASSSRTGPGNTIYF TGCGCCAGCAGCTCTCGGACAGGGCCAGGAAACACCATATATTTT
TRBJ2-7 TRBV4-1 - - CASSRQTAGDRNYEQYF TGCGCCAGCAGCCGACAAACGGCGGGGGACAGGAACTACGAGCAGTACTTC
TRBJ2-5 TRBV2 - - CASRVSQVPETQYF TGTGCCAGCAGAGTCTCACAGGTACCAGAGACCCAGTACTTC
TRBJ1-6 TRBV19 TRBD1 - CASKGWDRGVGSPLHF TGTGCCAGTAAGGGGTGGGACAGGGGAGTTGGATCACCCCTCCACTTT
TRBJ2-1 TRBV27 TRBD2 - CASSLSPDRGGRSEQFF TGTGCCAGCAGTTTATCCCCCGACCGGGGGGGTAGGAGTGAGCAGTTCTTC
TRBJ2-1 TRBV9 - - CASSGGRSYNEQFF TGTGCCAGCAGCGGGGGGCGCTCCTACAATGAGCAGTTCTTC
TRBJ2-1 TRBV5-1 TRBD1 - CASSPRTGGWDEQFF TGCGCCAGCAGCCCCCGGACAGGGGGCTGGGATGAGCAGTTCTTC
TRBJ2-5 TRBV28 TRBD1 - CASRTDRVGSDEQYF TGTGCCAGCAGAACCGACAGGGTGGGTTCAGATGAGCAGTACTTC
TRBJ1-2 TRBV6-1 - - CASSDRYYGYTF TGTGCCAGCAGTGACAGGTACTATGGCTACACCTTC
TRBJ2-3 TRBV21-1 - - CASSKGGTGGHTDTQYF TGTGCCAGCAGCAAAGGGGGGACAGGGGGGCACACAGATACGCAGTATTTT